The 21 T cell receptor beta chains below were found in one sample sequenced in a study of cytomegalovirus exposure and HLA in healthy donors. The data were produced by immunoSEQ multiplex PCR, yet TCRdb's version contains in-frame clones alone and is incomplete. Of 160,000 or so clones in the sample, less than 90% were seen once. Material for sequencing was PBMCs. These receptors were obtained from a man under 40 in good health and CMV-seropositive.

CDR3: CASSLVTRVDTGELFF. CDR3 nucleotide sequence: TGTGCCAGCAGCTTAGTTACCAGGGTGGACACCGGGGAGCTGTTTTTT. The chain combines TRBV7-2 with TRBJ2-2; TRBD1 is a possible D gene (5 bases). CDR1 is SGHTA and CDR2 is FQGNSA in the germline V gene. V was trimmed by 1 base and J by 3 bases, leaving 12 bases between them. The CDR3 has 16 residues.

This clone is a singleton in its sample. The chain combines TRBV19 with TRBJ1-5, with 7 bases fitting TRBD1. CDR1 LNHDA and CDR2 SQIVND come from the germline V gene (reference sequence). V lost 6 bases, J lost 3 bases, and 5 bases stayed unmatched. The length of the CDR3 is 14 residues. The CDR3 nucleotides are TGTGCCAGTAGCAACAGGGGTCTCAATCAGCCCCAGCATTTT. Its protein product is CASSNRGLNQPQHF.

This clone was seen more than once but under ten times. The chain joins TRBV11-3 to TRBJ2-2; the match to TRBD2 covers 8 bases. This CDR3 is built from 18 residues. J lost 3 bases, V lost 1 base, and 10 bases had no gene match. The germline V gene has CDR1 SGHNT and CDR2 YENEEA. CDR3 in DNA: TGTGCCAGCAGCTTAGTTCTCAGCACTAGCGGTCACACCGGGGAGCTGTTTTTT. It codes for CASSLVLSTSGHTGELFF.

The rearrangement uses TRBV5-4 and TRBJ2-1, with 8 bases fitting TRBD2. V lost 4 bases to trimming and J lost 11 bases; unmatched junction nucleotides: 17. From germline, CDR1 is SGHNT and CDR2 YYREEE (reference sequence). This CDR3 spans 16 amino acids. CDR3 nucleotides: TGTGCCAGCAGCATTAGCGGGACGCTTCTGGGGACAAAGCAGTTCTTC. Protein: CASSISGTLLGTKQFF.

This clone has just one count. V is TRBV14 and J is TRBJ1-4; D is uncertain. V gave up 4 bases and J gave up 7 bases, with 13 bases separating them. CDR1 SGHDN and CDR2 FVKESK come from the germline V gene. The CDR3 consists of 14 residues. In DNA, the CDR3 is TGTGCCAGCAGCCCAATAGAGGGTGGTGAAAAACTGTTTTTT. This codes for CASSPIEGGEKLFF.

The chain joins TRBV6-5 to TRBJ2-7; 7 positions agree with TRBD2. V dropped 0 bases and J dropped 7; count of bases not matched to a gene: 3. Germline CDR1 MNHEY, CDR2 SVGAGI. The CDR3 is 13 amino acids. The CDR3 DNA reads TGTGCCAGCAGTTACTCGCCTAGCGGTGAGCAGTACTTC. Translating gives CASSYSPSGEQYF.

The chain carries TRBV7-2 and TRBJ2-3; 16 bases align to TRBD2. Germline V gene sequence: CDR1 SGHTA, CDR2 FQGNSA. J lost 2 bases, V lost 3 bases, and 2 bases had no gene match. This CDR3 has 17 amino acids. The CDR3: CASSFGTSGGATDTQYF. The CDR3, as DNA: TGTGCCAGCAGCTTCGGGACTAGCGGGGGGGCCACAGATACGCAGTATTTT.

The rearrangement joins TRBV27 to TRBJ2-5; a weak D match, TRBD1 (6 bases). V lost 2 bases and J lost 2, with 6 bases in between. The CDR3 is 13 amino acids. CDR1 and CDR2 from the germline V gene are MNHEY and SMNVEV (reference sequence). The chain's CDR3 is CASSLRGQETQYF. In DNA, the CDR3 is TGTGCCAGCAGTTTAAGGGGGCAAGAGACCCAGTACTTC.

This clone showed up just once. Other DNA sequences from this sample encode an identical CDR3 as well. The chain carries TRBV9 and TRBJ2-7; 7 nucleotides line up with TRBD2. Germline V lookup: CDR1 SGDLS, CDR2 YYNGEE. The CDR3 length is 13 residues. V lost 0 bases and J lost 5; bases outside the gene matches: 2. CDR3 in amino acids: CASSVGGGDEQYF. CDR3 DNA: TGTGCCAGCAGCGTAGGTGGGGGGGACGAGCAGTACTTC.

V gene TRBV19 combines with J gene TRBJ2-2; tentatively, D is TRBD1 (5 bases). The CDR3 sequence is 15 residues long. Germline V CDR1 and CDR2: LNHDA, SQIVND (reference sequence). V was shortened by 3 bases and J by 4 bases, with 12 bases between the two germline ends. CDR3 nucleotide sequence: TGTGCCAGTAGTATCGGCAGGGCGGTCACCGGGGAGCTGTTTTTT. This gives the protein CASSIGRAVTGELFF.

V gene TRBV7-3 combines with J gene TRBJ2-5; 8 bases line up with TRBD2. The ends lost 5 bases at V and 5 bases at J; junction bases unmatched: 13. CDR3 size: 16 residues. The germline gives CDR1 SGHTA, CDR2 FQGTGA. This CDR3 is CASSPRGSGSWETQYF. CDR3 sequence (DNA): TGTGCCAGCAGCCCCCGTGGGAGCGGGAGTTGGGAGACCCAGTACTTC.

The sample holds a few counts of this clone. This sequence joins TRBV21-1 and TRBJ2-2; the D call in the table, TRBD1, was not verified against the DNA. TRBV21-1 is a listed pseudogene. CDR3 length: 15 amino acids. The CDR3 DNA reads TGTGCCAGCAGCCCCTGGGCAGAACCCTCCGGGGAGCTGTTTTTT. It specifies CASSPWAEPSGELFF.

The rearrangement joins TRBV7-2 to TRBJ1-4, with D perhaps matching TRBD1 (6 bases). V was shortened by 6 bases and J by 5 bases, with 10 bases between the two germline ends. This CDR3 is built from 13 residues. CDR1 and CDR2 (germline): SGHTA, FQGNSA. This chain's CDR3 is CASRGQMNEKLFF. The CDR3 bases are TGTGCCAGCAGAGGACAGATGAATGAAAAACTGTTTTTT.

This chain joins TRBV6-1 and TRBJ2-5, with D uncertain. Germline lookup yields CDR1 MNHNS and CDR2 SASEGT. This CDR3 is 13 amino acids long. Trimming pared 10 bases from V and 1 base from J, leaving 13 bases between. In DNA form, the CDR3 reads TGTGCCACCGAAGGAGAGACCCAAGAGACCCAGTACTTC. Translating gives CATEGETQETQYF.

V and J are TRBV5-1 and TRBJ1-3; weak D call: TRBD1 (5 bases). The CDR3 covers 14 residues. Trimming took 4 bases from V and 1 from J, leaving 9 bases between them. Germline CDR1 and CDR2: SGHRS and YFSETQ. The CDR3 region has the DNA TGCGCCAGCAGCGGAGGGGATTCTGGAAACACCATATATTTT. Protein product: CASSGGDSGNTIYF. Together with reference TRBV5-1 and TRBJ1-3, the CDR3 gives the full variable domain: KAGVTQTPRYLIKTRGQQVTLSCSPISGHRSVSWYQQTPGQGLQFLFEYFSETQRNKGNFPGRFSGRQFSNSRSEMNVSTLELGDSALYLCASSGGDSGNTIYFGEGSWLTVV.

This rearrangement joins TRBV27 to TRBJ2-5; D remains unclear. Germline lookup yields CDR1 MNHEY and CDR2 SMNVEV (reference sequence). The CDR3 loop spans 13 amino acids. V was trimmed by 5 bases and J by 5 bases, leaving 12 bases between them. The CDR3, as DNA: TGTGCCAGCAGTCGCCTAGACGGCGAGACCCAGTACTTC. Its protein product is CASSRLDGETQYF.

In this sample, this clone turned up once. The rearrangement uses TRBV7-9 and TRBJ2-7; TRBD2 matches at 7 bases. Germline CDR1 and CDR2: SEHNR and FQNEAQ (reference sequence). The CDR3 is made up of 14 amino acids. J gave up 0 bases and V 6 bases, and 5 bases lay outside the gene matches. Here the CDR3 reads CASRIAGPSYEQYF. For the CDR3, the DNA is TGTGCCAGCAGGATAGCGGGCCCCTCCTACGAGCAGTACTTC.

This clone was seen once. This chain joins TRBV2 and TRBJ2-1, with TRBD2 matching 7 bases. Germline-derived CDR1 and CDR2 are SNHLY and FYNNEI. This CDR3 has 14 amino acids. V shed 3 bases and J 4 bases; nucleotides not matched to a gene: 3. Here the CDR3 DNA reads TGTGCCAGCAGTGAGACTAGCTCTTACAATGAGCAGTTCTTC. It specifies CASSETSSYNEQFF.

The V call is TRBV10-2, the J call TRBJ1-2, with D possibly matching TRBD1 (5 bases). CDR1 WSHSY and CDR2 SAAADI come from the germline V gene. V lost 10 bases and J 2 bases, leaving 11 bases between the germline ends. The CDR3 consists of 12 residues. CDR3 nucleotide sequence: TGCGCCACCTTGGGGGGGAACTATGGCTACACCTTC. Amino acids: CATLGGNYGYTF.

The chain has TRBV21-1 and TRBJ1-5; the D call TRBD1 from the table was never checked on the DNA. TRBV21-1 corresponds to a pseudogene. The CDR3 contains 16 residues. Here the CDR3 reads CASIGQIGTSHQPQHF. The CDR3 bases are TGTGCCAGCATCGGACAGATTGGAACTTCGCATCAGCCCCAGCATTTT.

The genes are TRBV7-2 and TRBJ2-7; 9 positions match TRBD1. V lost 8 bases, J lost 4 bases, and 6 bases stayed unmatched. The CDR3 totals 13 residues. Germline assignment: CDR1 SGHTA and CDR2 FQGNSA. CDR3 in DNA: TGTGCCAGCTCAGAGACAGGGGGGTACGAGCAGTACTTC. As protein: CASSETGGYEQYF.